Presented here are 5 T cell receptor beta chains from one specimen sequenced in a study of regulatory T cells in long-lasting Graves disease. Through Arm-PCR of CDR3 regions and iRepertoire HTBI primers, TCR beta libraries were built. TCRdb re-called the multiplex PCR reads through MiXCR, storing one row per CDR3 protein. Of under 300,000 distinct CDR3 sequences in the sample, around 20% were seen once. Time point in this sample: newly diagnosed GD, antithyroid drugs for less than 3 months. Preparation of the TCR library used RNA extracted from PBMCs. This material consisted of peripheral blood mononuclear cells (PBMCs), taken at new diagnosis, from a patient treated with antithyroid drugs. Receptors were obtained from a female donor with Graves disease.

This clonotype appeared many times. The chain employs TRBV2 and TRBJ1-6; maybe TRBD1 (6 bases). CDR1 SNHLY and CDR2 FYNNEI come from the germline V gene. CDR3 length: 14 amino acids. The V end lost 2 bases, the J end lost 9 bases, and 11 bases lay between the germline ends. The CDR3 DNA is TGTGCCAGCAGTGAATCAGGGGAAAGTTCACCCCTCCACTTT. This translates into CASSESGESSPLHF.

This clonotype was seen repeatedly, ten times or more. The V call is TRBV7-8, the J call TRBJ1-1; tentatively, D is TRBD1 (5 bases). The CDR3 has 15 residues. V was clipped by 4 bases and J by 0 bases, with 12 bases between them. Germline lookup yields CDR1 SGHVS and CDR2 FQNEAQ. The CDR3 protein is CASSWGGTVNTEAFF. The CDR3 nucleotides are TGTGCCAGCAGCTGGGGAGGGACGGTGAACACTGAAGCTTTCTTT. The full variable domain, with the rest looked up from reference TRBV7-8 and TRBJ1-1, is GAGVSQSPRYKVAKRGQDVALRCDPISGHVSLFWYQQALGQGPEFLTYFQNEAQLDKSGLPSDRFFAERPEGSVSTLKIQRTQQEDSAVYLCASSWGGTVNTEAFFGQGTRLTVV.

This clonotype was seen many times. The chain has TRBV18 and TRBJ2-7, with 8 bases identical to TRBD1. The CDR3 loop spans 14 amino acids. V was clipped by 5 bases and J by 6 bases; unmatched bases: 9. Germline V gene lookup returns CDR1 KGHSH and CDR2 LQKENI. This CDR3 is CASSAGQAPSEQYF. The CDR3 nucleotides are TGTGCCAGCTCAGCGGGACAGGCCCCGAGCGAGCAGTACTTC.

There are a few counts of this clonotype. Because the CDR3 is missing its conserved closing phenylalanine or tryptophan, this is likely a read error. The chain is built from TRBV27 and TRBJ2-4; D tentatively reads TRBD1 or TRBD2 (5 bases each). The germline V gene has CDR1 MNHEY and CDR2 SMNVEV (reference sequence). V shed 4 bases and J shed 2 bases, with 15 bases lying between them. This CDR3 is built from 16 residues. CDR3 loop: CASSSLGAGTKNIQYL. The CDR3 DNA reads TGTGCCAGCAGTTCACTAGGGGCAGGGACCAAAAACATTCAGTACCTC.

This clonotype occurred many times. The chain employs TRBV20-1 and TRBJ2-7; 10 nucleotides line up with TRBD1. The CDR3 loop spans 15 amino acids. Germline assignment: CDR1 DFQATT and CDR2 SNEGSKA (reference sequence). V lost 2 bases and J lost 3; bases outside the gene matches: 7. The CDR3 nucleotides read TGCAGTGCTAGACCGGGGACAGGGGATGACTACGAGCAGTACTTC. Protein product: CSARPGTGDDYEQYF.